This T cell receptor beta chain was profiled in a study of beta chain features in type 1 diabetes. Isolated RNA was reverse transcribed in full, so expressed TCRB transcripts were sequenced. TCRdb's copy holds only in-frame clones and misses some; the assay was immunoSEQ multiplex PCR. The repertoire holds about 620,000 clones, with roughly 15% as singletons. General study results and limits: Across all four CD4+ subsets, people with type 1 diabetes showed modestly shorter TCRB CDR3s.

This clone has more than one count but fewer than ten. What it binds is unknown. Other DNA sequences within the sample encode an identical CDR3. The receptor was isolated from a young man in good health. Sequencing used naive CD4+ T cells from blood.

As DNA, the CDR3 is TGCAGTGCTAGCGGGTATGGCTACACCTTC. Its protein product is CSASGYGYTF. The chain combines TRBV20-1 with TRBJ1-2, with D hard to call. V was trimmed by 3 bases and J by 5 bases, leaving 4 bases between them. In germline, CDR1 is DFQATT, CDR2 SNEGSKA (reference sequence). This CDR3 has 10 residues.